The T cell receptor (beta chain) under discussion was sequenced for a study of cytomegalovirus exposure and HLA in healthy donors. General study results and limits: Excluded: some indistinguishable V segments such as TRBV6-2 and TRBV6-3. Per a prior analysis, the majority of TCR beta V segments were productive roughly 90% or roughly 30% of the time.

To note about this clone: The antigen is not known.

Primers for the PCR totalled 60 Vbeta and 13 Jbeta. Profiling relied on immunoSEQ multiplex PCR, and the TCRdb table lists in-frame clones only, not all of them. Of fewer than 200,000 clones detected, more than 75% appear once; the ten largest clones hold around 0.21%. Trimming took 4 bases from V and 5 from J; bases not matched to a gene: 7. Germline loops: CDR1 GTSNPN, CDR2 SVGIG (reference sequence). The CDR3 runs 13 residues. The rearrangement uses TRBV30 and TRBJ1-2; 7 nucleotides match TRBD1. This sequence originates from a girl in the first two years of life in good health and CMV-seronegative. Sample: PBMCs. This chain's CDR3 is CAWTPRQGYGYTF. The CDR3 DNA sequence: TGTGCCTGGACCCCAAGACAGGGATATGGCTACACCTTC.